The clone carrying this T cell receptor (beta chain) was observed a few times. This sample is part of a study of identical twins. Unique molecular identifiers were present on cDNA, and template switching added a universal primer site. TCRdb ran MiXCR on the 5' RACE reads and lists one entry per CDR3 protein. Here the sample spans about 340,000 distinct CDR3 sequences, 9% to 15% being singletons. This CDR3 has 16 amino acids. Germline CDR1 and CDR2: LNHNV and YYDKDF (reference sequence). The V segment lost 5 bases and the J segment 2 bases; nucleotides outside the gene matches: 7. The same specimen was also included in a second study, on yellow fever vaccine responses in identical twins. That work contributes: Vaccine T cell responses of twins reportedly seemed partly convergent and partly personalized.

Sequencing was done on a sample of CD8+ T cells sorted from blood. The chain couples TRBV15 to TRBJ2-2; the match to TRBD1 covers 8 bases. This sequence was found in a woman aged 18-29 years in good health. The CDR3 bases are TGTGCCACCAGCCCATCGACAGGGGATAACACCGGGGAGCTGTTTTTT. Translation: CATSPSTGDNTGELFF.